The 19 T cell receptor beta chains given below trace back to one sample, sequenced in a study of blood T cell repertoires in COVID-19. Libraries were prepared by immunoSEQ multiplex PCR; TCRdb keeps only in-frame clonotypes and omits some of them. The profile shows about 150,000 clones, 80% of them singletons. Sequencing was performed on peripheral blood. These receptor sequences come from a woman in her 50s with acute or convalescent COVID-19.

This clone came up once. The chain recombines TRBV9 with TRBJ2-1; 10 nucleotides match TRBD2. The trim removed 1 base at V and 4 bases at J, leaving 14 bases unmatched. Germline V gene sequence: CDR1 SGDLS, CDR2 YYNGEE. The CDR3 extends over 19 amino acids. In DNA form, the CDR3 reads TGTGCCAGCAGCGTAACAGCCCCAATACTAGCGGGGAGTTACAATGAGCAGTTCTTC. Its translation: CASSVTAPILAGSYNEQFF.

The chain joins TRBV7-9 to TRBJ1-4; D is possibly TRBD1 (6 bases). CDR3 length: 16 amino acids. Per germline, CDR1 SEHNR and CDR2 FQNEAQ (reference sequence). Deletions cut 0 bases from V and 0 bases from J, with 8 bases between. CDR3 sequence (DNA): TGTGCCAGCAGCTTAGCGAAGGGGGCAACTAATGAAAAACTGTTTTTT. Translating gives CASSLAKGATNEKLFF.

This clone was detected only a few times. The chain combines TRBV13 with TRBJ2-7; weak D call: TRBD1 (5 bases). Looked up from germline, CDR1 is PRHDT and CDR2 is FYEKMQ (reference sequence). The V gene lost 6 bases and the J gene lost 5 bases, with 17 bases spanning the gap. The CDR3 is 14 amino acids. The CDR3 sequence is CASSFEGVFHEQYF. The DNA for the CDR3 is TGTGCCAGCAGTTTCGAAGGGGTCTTCCACGAGCAGTACTTC.

The chain couples TRBV27 to TRBJ2-2; 8 positions agree with TRBD1. The CDR3 length is 16 residues. CDR1 and CDR2 from the germline V gene are MNHEY and SMNVEV (reference sequence). Trimming took 5 bases from V and 1 from J; bases not matched to a gene: 6. The CDR3 here is CASSRQGALNTGELFF. The CDR3 nucleotides read TGTGCCAGCAGTCGTCAGGGGGCCTTGAACACCGGGGAGCTGTTTTTT.

This clone was detected only a few times. J is TRBJ2-3 and V is TRBV7-2; possibly TRBD1 for D (6 bases). CDR1 and CDR2 (germline): SGHTA, FQGNSA. Trimming pared 5 bases from V and 2 bases from J, leaving 11 bases between. The CDR3 is 14 residues long. CDR3 loop: CASSTRDITDTQYF. Here the CDR3 DNA reads TGTGCCAGCAGCACCCGGGACATCACAGATACGCAGTATTTT. The variable domain in full, with the rest retrieved from reference TRBV7-2 and TRBJ2-3, is GAGVSQSPSNKVTEKGKDVELRCDPISGHTALYWYRQSLGQGLEFLIYFQGNSAPDKSGLPSDRFSAERTGGSVSTLTIQRTQQEDSAVYLCASSTRDITDTQYFGPGTRLTVL.

This chain joins TRBV5-1 and TRBJ1-3; D gene unclear. This CDR3 has 16 residues. Germline V gene lookup returns CDR1 SGHRS and CDR2 YFSETQ. Trimming took 0 bases from V and 0 from J, leaving 10 bases between them. CDR3 loop: CASSLEPSNSGNTIYF. The CDR3 DNA follows: TGCGCCAGCAGCTTGGAGCCGTCTAACTCTGGAAACACCATATATTTT.

V gene TRBV5-6 combines with J gene TRBJ1-3; 9 bases agree with TRBD1. Losses at the gene ends were 0 bases for V and 0 bases for J; bases not matched to a gene: 1. CDR1 SGHDT and CDR2 YYEEEE come from the germline V gene. This CDR3 contains 16 residues. This CDR3 reads CASSLEGQGSGNTIYF. In DNA, the CDR3 is TGTGCCAGCAGCTTGGAGGGACAGGGCTCTGGAAACACCATATATTTT.

The chain uses TRBV6-5 and TRBJ1-3; perhaps TRBD1 as D (6 bases). V dropped 6 bases and J dropped 4 bases, with 16 bases sitting between them. The germline CDR1 and CDR2 sequences are MNHEY and SVGAGI. CDR3 length equals 15 residues. The CDR3 region is CASRAAGARGNTIYF. The CDR3 nucleotides are TGTGCCAGCAGAGCCGCGGGGGCCAGAGGAAACACCATATATTTT.

The chain couples TRBV7-9 to TRBJ1-4; tentative D call: TRBD1 (5 bases). Germline V gene lookup returns CDR1 SEHNR and CDR2 FQNEAQ (reference sequence). V gave up 5 bases and J gave up 8 bases, with 15 bases separating them. The CDR3 extends over 14 amino acids. CDR3 coding DNA: TGTGCCAGCAGCCGAGCTGGGGGGAGCGAAAAACTGTTTTTT. Its protein is CASSRAGGSEKLFF.

The chain links TRBV7-9 to TRBJ2-3, with D tentatively TRBD2 (6 bases). The CDR3 has 15 residues. CDR1 is SEHNR and CDR2 is FQNEAQ in the germline V gene (reference sequence). The V end was cut by 3 bases, the J end by 1 base, with 11 bases between. CDR3 in DNA: TGTGCCAGCAGCTTCACGGGACTCCGCACAGATACGCAGTATTTT. Translated, it gives CASSFTGLRTDTQYF. The full variable domain, with the rest looked up from reference TRBV7-9 and TRBJ2-3, is DTGVSQNPRHKITKRGQNVTFRCDPISEHNRLYWYRQTLGQGPEFLTYFQNEAQLEKSRLLSDRFSAERPKGSFSTLEIQRTEQGDSAMYLCASSFTGLRTDTQYFGPGTRLTVL.

The chain carries TRBV27 and TRBJ1-2; maybe TRBD1 (6 bases). The CDR3 loop spans 12 amino acids. Germline assignment: CDR1 MNHEY and CDR2 SMNVEV (reference sequence). Trimming left V 8 bases short and J 7 bases short, with 14 bases between. The CDR3 region is CASGGRAAGYTF. The CDR3 bases are TGTGCCAGCGGGGGCCGTGCCGCTGGCTACACCTTC.

J is TRBJ2-1 and V is TRBV29-1; 7 positions match TRBD2. Per the germline V gene, CDR1 is SQVTM and CDR2 is ANQGSEA. This CDR3 is built from 14 residues. The trim removed 6 bases at V and 0 bases at J, leaving 5 bases unmatched. The CDR3 spells CSVAGGSSYNEQFF. The CDR3 DNA reads TGCAGCGTGGCCGGGGGGAGCTCCTACAATGAGCAGTTCTTC.

V gene TRBV29-1 combines with J gene TRBJ2-2, with 11 nucleotides matching TRBD2. CDR1 is SQVTM, CDR2 ANQGSEA, per germline. J gave up 0 bases and V 3 bases, and 3 bases lay outside the gene matches. The CDR3 runs 16 residues. This chain's CDR3 is CSVDLAGGTNTGELFF. The CDR3 DNA follows: TGCAGCGTTGATCTAGCGGGGGGTACGAACACCGGGGAGCTGTTTTTT.

This chain links TRBV28 with TRBJ2-2, with a possible D match to TRBD1 (6 bases). Trimming pared 5 bases from V and 7 bases from J, leaving 20 bases between. Germline CDR1 and CDR2: MDHEN and SYDVKM. This CDR3 is 16 amino acids long. CDR3 coding DNA: TGTGCCAGCAGTACTACAGGGATCGGCCTGGTCGGGGAGCTGTTTTTT. This gives the protein CASSTTGIGLVGELFF.

V and J are TRBV2 and TRBJ2-1; 8 bases are a match to TRBD2. Germline-derived CDR1 and CDR2 are SNHLY and FYNNEI. CDR3 length: 15 residues. V trimming: 4 bases; J trimming: 7 bases; junction bases outside the gene matches: 9. The CDR3 loop reads CASSVNGGAGNEQFF. The CDR3 nucleotides are TGTGCCAGCAGTGTTAACGGGGGGGCCGGTAATGAGCAGTTCTTC.

The rearrangement uses TRBV11-3 and TRBJ2-1; 7 bases are a match to TRBD1. The CDR3 covers 15 residues. V lost 1 base and J lost 2; bases outside the gene matches: 2. Germline V CDR1 and CDR2: SGHNT, YENEEA. CDR3 sequence reads: CASSLATGPYNEQFF. The DNA of the CDR3 is TGTGCCAGCAGCTTAGCGACAGGGCCCTACAATGAGCAGTTCTTC.

The chain recombines TRBV2 with TRBJ1-6, with no clear D. V dropped 5 bases and J dropped 7 bases, with 15 bases sitting between them. The germline CDR1 and CDR2 sequences are SNHLY and FYNNEI. The CDR3 covers 15 residues. The CDR3 DNA follows: TGTGCCAGCAGTTTGGACTCCTACTCGAATTCACCCCTCCACTTT. It is translated as CASSLDSYSNSPLHF.

This rearrangement joins TRBV10-3 to TRBJ2-1; D ambiguous. Germline assignment: CDR1 ENHRY and CDR2 SYGVKD. V lost 6 bases to trimming and J lost 1 base, with 7 bases between them. The CDR3 covers 13 residues. As DNA, the CDR3 is TGTGCCATCAGGAACGGGTCCTACAATGAGCAGTTCTTC. This translates into CAIRNGSYNEQFF.

The chain is built from TRBV5-1 and TRBJ1-4, with D possibly TRBD1 on 5 matching bases. V shed 2 bases and J shed 6 bases, with 14 bases lying between them. This CDR3 comprises 15 residues. The germline CDR1 and CDR2 sequences are SGHRS and YFSETQ. In DNA form, the CDR3 reads TGCGCCAGCAGCTTACTACCGACAGATGATGAAAAACTGTTTTTT. This gives the protein CASSLLPTDDEKLFF.